Presented here are 2 T cell receptor beta chains from one specimen sequenced in a study of beta chain features in type 1 diabetes. The investigators reverse transcribed all of the isolated RNA, so they sequenced expressed TCRB transcripts. TCRdb keeps only in-frame clones here, not all; method: immunoSEQ multiplex PCR. The sample shows about 660,000 clones, more than 13% of them seen only once. Study outcomes and limitations: Shorter TCRB CDR3s, moderately but significantly so, were found in Type 1 diabetes patients in all four CD4+ subsets.

What these receptors recognize is not known. The sample was naive CD4+ T cells from blood. All receptors come from a man younger than 30 with type 1 diabetes.

This clone was seen more than once but under ten times. The rearrangement joins TRBV18 to TRBJ2-1; possibly TRBD2 for D (6 bases). V shed 2 bases and J shed 1 base, with 18 bases lying between them. CDR3 length: 18 residues. Germline V CDR1 and CDR2: KGHSH, LQKENI. The CDR3 region is CASSPGVAEGPSYNEQFF. In nucleotides, the CDR3 is TGTGCCAGCTCACCAGGGGTAGCGGAGGGGCCATCCTACAATGAGCAGTTCTTC.

This clone was seen only a few times. The CDR3 region has the DNA TGTGCCAGCAGCCTAGCGGGAGGGTACCAAGAGACCCAGTACTTC. Protein sequence: CASSLAGGYQETQYF. This chain uses TRBV5-6 with TRBJ2-5; 12 positions match TRBD2. V shed 4 bases, J shed 0 bases, and the junction held 1 base outside the gene matches. Germline loops: CDR1 SGHDT, CDR2 YYEEEE. The CDR3 is 15 residues long. Complete variable domain (other parts from reference TRBV5-6 and TRBJ2-5): DAGVTQSPTHLIKTRGQQVTLRCSPKSGHDTVSWYQQALGQGPQFIFQYYEEEERQRGNFPDRFSGHQFPNYSSELNVNALLLGDSALYLCASSLAGGYQETQYFGPGTRLLVL.